The 9 T cell receptor beta chains below were found in one sample sequenced in a study of T cells in Graves' hyperthyroidism and ophthalmopathy. RNA transcripts served as the template for amplifying TCR beta CDR3 regions. First-round RT-PCR with HTBI primers amplified the TCR CDR3 region. TCRdb re-derived calls from the multiplex PCR reads in MiXCR, one entry per CDR3 protein. Here the sample spans 500,000 to 600,000 distinct CDR3 sequences, just over 45% being singletons. Sequencing was carried out using peripheral blood or thyroid tissue (not recorded which). These receptors were taken from an adult woman with Graves' disease, either hyperthyroidism or ophthalmopathy (not recorded which).

This chain uses TRBV29-1 with TRBJ2-7; TRBD1 agrees at 12 bases. The CDR3 consists of 11 residues. The trim removed 7 bases at V and 6 bases at J, leaving 1 base unmatched. The germline gives CDR1 SQVTM, CDR2 ANQGSEA. The chain's CDR3 is CSAGQGAEQYF. The CDR3 nucleotides are TGCAGCGCGGGACAGGGGGCCGAGCAGTACTTC.

This clonotype was counted at least ten times. The chain uses TRBV4-1 and TRBJ2-7, with unresolved D. The CDR3 is 15 amino acids. V lost 4 bases and J lost 0, with 13 bases in between. Per the germline V gene, CDR1 is MGHRA and CDR2 is YSYEKL. CDR3 region: CASSPLIGRSYEQYF. DNA of the CDR3: TGCGCCAGCAGCCCGCTAATTGGGCGCTCCTACGAGCAGTACTTC.

V and J are TRBV10-3 and TRBJ2-5; tentatively, D is TRBD1 (6 bases). CDR1 ENHRY and CDR2 SYGVKD come from the germline V gene. V gave up 4 bases and J gave up 5 bases, with 17 bases separating them. This CDR3 is built from 15 residues. The CDR3 protein is CAISGRTRGGETQYF. The CDR3 region has the DNA TGTGCCATCAGTGGAAGGACGAGAGGGGGTGAGACCCAGTACTTC.

V usage is TRBV29-1 and J usage is TRBJ2-3; 13 nucleotides match TRBD2. With V trimmed by 6 bases and J by 6 bases, 6 bases remained unmatched. CDR1 and CDR2 (germline): SQVTM, ANQGSEA. CDR3 length: 14 amino acids. The DNA for the CDR3 is TGCAGCGTGTCACTAGCGGGAGGGCCCGATACGCAGTATTTT. Its protein product is CSVSLAGGPDTQYF.

This clonotype was detected once. V and J are TRBV12-3 or TRBV12-4 and TRBJ2-5; D is ambiguous. This CDR3 has 14 residues. The germline V and J ends were trimmed by 3 bases and 5 bases, with 13 bases remaining between them. The CDR3, as DNA: TGTGCCAGCAGTTTTGACGGCACCGGGGAGACCCAGTACTTC. It encodes CASSFDGTGETQYF.

A few counts support this clonotype. The chain combines TRBV20-1 with TRBJ2-2; TRBD2 aligns across 8 bases. There are 15 residues in the CDR3. Looked up from germline, CDR1 is DFQATT and CDR2 is SNEGSKA (reference sequence). V shed 2 bases and J 6 bases; nucleotides not matched to a gene: 8. As DNA, the CDR3 is TGCAGTGCTAGATCCGGGACTAGGGGCGCCGGGGAGCTGTTTTTT. This translates into CSARSGTRGAGELFF.

V is TRBV5-8 and J is TRBJ1-3, with 9 nucleotides matching TRBD1. CDR1 is SGHTS and CDR2 is YDEGEE in the germline V gene. The CDR3 totals 15 residues. V lost 4 bases to trimming and J lost 2 bases; unmatched junction nucleotides: 4. The CDR3 DNA reads TGTGCCAGCAGCCTACAGGGGGCCCCTGGAAACACCATATATTTT. This sequence encodes CASSLQGAPGNTIYF.

This clonotype was seen a few times. A read error is possible here, since a much larger clone lies one base away. The chain couples TRBV7-9 to TRBJ1-5, with unresolved D. This CDR3 is 12 amino acids long. Trimming took 4 bases from V and 5 from J, leaving 6 bases between them. Per the germline V gene, CDR1 is SEHNR and CDR2 is FQNEAQ (reference sequence). For the CDR3, the DNA is TGTGCCAGCAGCTCAAATGATCAGCCCCAGCATTTT. The encoded protein is CASSSNDQPQHF.

This clonotype was recorded many times. The rearrangement links TRBV20-1 to TRBJ2-5; D may be TRBD1 (6 bases). Trimming stripped 5 bases from V and 5 bases from J, with 18 bases between. The CDR3 covers 14 residues. Looked up from germline, CDR1 is DFQATT and CDR2 is SNEGSKA (reference sequence). The CDR3 is CSAPPLGAWETQYF. The CDR3 DNA reads as TGCAGTGCTCCGCCCCTGGGGGCTTGGGAGACCCAGTACTTC.